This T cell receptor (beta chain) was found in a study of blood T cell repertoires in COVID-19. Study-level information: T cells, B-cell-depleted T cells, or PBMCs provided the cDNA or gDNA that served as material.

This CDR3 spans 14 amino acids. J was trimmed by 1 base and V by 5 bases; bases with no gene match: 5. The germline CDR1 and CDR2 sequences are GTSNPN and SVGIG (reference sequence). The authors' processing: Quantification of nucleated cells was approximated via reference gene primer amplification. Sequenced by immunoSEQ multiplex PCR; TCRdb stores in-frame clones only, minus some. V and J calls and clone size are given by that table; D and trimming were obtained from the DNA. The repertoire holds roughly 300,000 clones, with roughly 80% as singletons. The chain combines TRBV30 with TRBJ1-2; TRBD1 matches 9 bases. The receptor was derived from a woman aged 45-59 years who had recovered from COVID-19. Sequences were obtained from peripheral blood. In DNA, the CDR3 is TGTGCCTGGGGACAGGGGCCATATAACTATGGCTACACCTTC. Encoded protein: CAWGQGPYNYGYTF.